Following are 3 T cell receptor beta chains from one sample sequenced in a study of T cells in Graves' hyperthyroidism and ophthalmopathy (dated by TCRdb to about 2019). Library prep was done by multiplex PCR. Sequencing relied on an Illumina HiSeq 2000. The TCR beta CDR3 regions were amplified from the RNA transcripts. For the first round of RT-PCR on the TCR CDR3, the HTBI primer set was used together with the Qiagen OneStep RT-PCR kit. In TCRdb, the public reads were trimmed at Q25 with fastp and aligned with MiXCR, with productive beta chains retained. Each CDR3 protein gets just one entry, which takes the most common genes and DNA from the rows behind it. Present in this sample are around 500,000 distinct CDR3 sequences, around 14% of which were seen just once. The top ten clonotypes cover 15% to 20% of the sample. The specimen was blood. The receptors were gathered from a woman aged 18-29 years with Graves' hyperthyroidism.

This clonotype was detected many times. CDR3 DNA sequence: TGCGCCAGCAGCGGAACCCATAGCGGGGGCTACACAGATACGCAGTATTTT. This codes for CASSGTHSGGYTDTQYF. The chain links TRBV10-2 to TRBJ2-3; 9 bases map to TRBD2. The CDR3 runs 17 residues. Trimming removed 6 bases from V and 2 bases from J; junction bases left unmatched: 12. Germline CDR1 is WSHSY and CDR2 is SAAADI.

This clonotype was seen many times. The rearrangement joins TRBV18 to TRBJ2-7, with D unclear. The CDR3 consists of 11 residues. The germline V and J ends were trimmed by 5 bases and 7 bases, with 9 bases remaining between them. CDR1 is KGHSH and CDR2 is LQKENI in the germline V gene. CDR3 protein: CASSDLGEQYV. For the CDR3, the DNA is TGTGCCAGCTCAGACTTGGGGGAGCAGTACGTC.

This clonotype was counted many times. This CDR3 reads CASSRTPREETQYF. Here the CDR3 DNA reads TGTGCCAGCAGCAGGACCCCTAGGGAAGAGACCCAGTACTTC. V and J are TRBV12-3 or TRBV12-4 and TRBJ2-5; D unclear. The V end lost 6 bases, the J end lost 3 bases, and 14 bases lay between the germline ends. CDR3 size: 14 residues.